This entry lists 22 T cell receptor beta chains sequenced from one sample in a study of OX40 agonist ivuxolimab in advanced cancers. Sequenced by immunoSEQ multiplex PCR; TCRdb stores in-frame clones only, minus some. The sample has tens of thousands of clones; roughly 90% are singletons. The sample in question was CD4+ or CD8+ T cells sorted from blood, obtained in a trial of the OX40 agonist ivuxolimab. All receptors derive from an adult with an advanced solid tumor such as melanoma, head and neck, liver or kidney cancer.

This chain links TRBV28 with TRBJ1-3; 8 bases agree with TRBD1. Unmatched junction bases numbered 4, after V lost 2 bases and J lost 4 bases. The CDR3 consists of 15 residues. Germline CDR1 is MDHEN and CDR2 is SYDVKM. CDR3 amino acids: CASSLAGGLGNTIYF. DNA for the CDR3: TGTGCCAGCAGTTTAGCAGGGGGCTTAGGAAACACCATATATTTT.

This clone came up once. The rearrangement uses TRBV9 and TRBJ1-1, with D perhaps TRBD1 (6 bases). Trimming stripped 4 bases from V and 10 bases from J, with 20 bases between. The germline gives CDR1 SGDLS, CDR2 YYNGEE. The CDR3 is made up of 14 amino acids. CDR3 nucleotides: TGTGCCAGCAGCCAAGATGAGAGGGGGTATGGAGCTTTCTTT. It encodes CASSQDERGYGAFF.

By sample fraction, this clone is large. This sample includes further DNA sequences coding for the same CDR3. The rearrangement uses TRBV6-5 and TRBJ2-7; the D gene is possibly TRBD1 (6 bases). Germline V gives CDR1 MNHEY, CDR2 SVGAGI. V lost 7 bases and J lost 7, with 20 bases in between. The length of the CDR3 is 14 residues. CDR3 DNA: TGTGCCAGCAACCCAGAGGGGGACCAAGGGGAGCAGTACTTC. Its protein product is CASNPEGDQGEQYF.

The chain carries TRBV5-4 and TRBJ2-3; D is possibly TRBD2 (5 bases). The CDR3 has 15 residues. The germline CDR1 and CDR2 sequences are SGHNT and YYREEE (reference sequence). Deletions cut 2 bases from V and 0 bases from J, with 10 bases between. DNA of the CDR3: TGTGCCAGCAGCTTTGAGGGAGCTAGCACAGATACGCAGTATTTT. Protein: CASSFEGASTDTQYF. The full variable domain, its missing parts supplied by reference TRBV5-4 and TRBJ2-3, is ETGVTQSPTHLIKTRGQQVTLRCSSQSGHNTVSWYQQALGQGPQFIFQYYREEENGRGNFPPRFSGLQFPNYSSELNVNALELDDSALYLCASSFEGASTDTQYFGPGTRLTVL.

J is TRBJ2-5 and V is TRBV6-1, with no clear D. This CDR3 comprises 11 residues. Trimming removed 4 bases at V and 8 bases at J, with 8 bases between. CDR1 is MNHNS and CDR2 is SASEGT in the germline V gene. The CDR3, as DNA: TGTGCCAGCAGTGGAATGGAAACCCAGTACTTC. Encoded protein: CASSGMETQYF.

V is TRBV28 and J is TRBJ2-7; D might be TRBD2 (7 bases). Trimming took 6 bases from V and 3 from J, leaving 21 bases between them. Germline lookup yields CDR1 MDHEN and CDR2 SYDVKM. The length of the CDR3 is 16 residues. The CDR3 loop is CASSSLGGTIDYEQYF. CDR3 bases: TGTGCCAGCAGCTCCCTGGGGGGGACAATAGACTACGAGCAGTACTTC.

This clone was counted a single time. The J gene is TRBJ2-7, the V gene TRBV6-1, with D possibly matching TRBD1 (5 bases). V lost 1 base and J lost 4, with 14 bases in between. Germline V gene sequence: CDR1 MNHNS, CDR2 SASEGT. There are 15 residues in the CDR3. The CDR3 DNA reads TGTGCCAGCAGTGAAGACAAGGGGTGGGGATACGAGCAGTACTTC. Encoded protein: CASSEDKGWGYEQYF.

With respect to this clone: A much bigger clone sits one base away, suggesting this may be a read error. The CDR3 loop is CASSFGNTEAFF. DNA for the CDR3: TGTGCCAGCAGCTTCGGGAACACTGAAGCTTTCTTT. This chain connects TRBV7-9 to TRBJ1-1; D remains unclear. This CDR3 is built from 12 residues. The V end lost 3 bases, the J end lost 1 base, and 3 bases lay between the germline ends. Per germline, CDR1 SEHNR and CDR2 FQNEAQ (reference sequence).

The chain employs TRBV9 and TRBJ1-1, with 7 positions matching TRBD1. Germline-derived CDR1 and CDR2 are SGDLS and YYNGEE. The length of the CDR3 is 14 residues. The ends lost 4 bases at V and 5 bases at J; junction bases unmatched: 8. The CDR3 DNA follows: TGTGCCAGCAGCAGATACAGGGGTGAGACTGAAGCTTTCTTT. It translates to CASSRYRGETEAFF.

The chain combines TRBV6-1 with TRBJ1-6; D unresolved. The CDR3 sequence is 13 residues long. Trimming left V 1 base short and J 9 bases short, with 7 bases between. CDR1 and CDR2 from the germline V gene are MNHNS and SASEGT. CDR3 in amino acids: CASSEVWVSPLHF. For the CDR3, the DNA is TGTGCCAGCAGTGAAGTGTGGGTTTCACCCCTCCACTTT.

The chain recombines TRBV28 with TRBJ2-1; TRBD1 agrees at 7 bases. CDR3 length: 15 residues. Trimming took 5 bases from V and 2 from J; bases not matched to a gene: 6. CDR1 and CDR2 (germline): MDHEN, SYDVKM. The CDR3 region is CASSPDRVAYNEQFF. CDR3 sequence (DNA): TGTGCCAGCAGTCCCGACAGGGTGGCCTACAATGAGCAGTTCTTC.

There are a few counts of this clone. The likely explanation is a read error, given a far larger clone one base away. Other DNA sequences in the sample encode the same CDR3. J is TRBJ2-7 and V is TRBV27; a possible D gene is TRBD2 (6 bases). Germline V gene sequence: CDR1 MNHEY, CDR2 SMNVEV (reference sequence). V was clipped by 4 bases and J by 0 bases, with 7 bases between them. The CDR3 loop spans 13 amino acids. CDR3 sequence reads: CASSYGGSYEQYF. Written as DNA, the CDR3 is TGTGCCAGCAGTTACGGGGGCTCCTACGAGCAGTACTTC.

The chain recombines TRBV27 with TRBJ1-4; 7 bases map to TRBD1. V lost 6 bases, J lost 5 bases, and 15 bases stayed unmatched. CDR3 size: 17 residues. Germline V gene data show CDR1 as MNHEY and CDR2 as SMNVEV (reference sequence). The CDR3 DNA is TGTGCCAGCAGACTACAGGGGACCCAACCCGGAAATGAAAAACTGTTTTTT. It is translated as CASRLQGTQPGNEKLFF.

The rearrangement uses TRBV7-9 and TRBJ1-2; D is uncertain. V gave up 2 bases and J gave up 2 bases, with 9 bases separating them. The CDR3 has 14 amino acids. The germline CDR1 and CDR2 sequences are SEHNR and FQNEAQ (reference sequence). The CDR3 DNA reads TGTGCCAGCAGCTTAAACGGAAAGAACTATGGCTACACCTTC. Translation gives CASSLNGKNYGYTF.

To note about this clone: The sample has other DNA sequences that encode this CDR3 too. The chain carries TRBV6-5 and TRBJ2-5; a weak D match, TRBD2 (6 bases). CDR1 and CDR2 from the germline V gene are MNHEY and SVGAGI. The V end lost 2 bases, the J end lost 1 base, and 8 bases lay between the germline ends. The CDR3 runs to 14 residues. CDR3 amino acids: CASSYGGTQETQYF. The CDR3 nucleotides are TGTGCCAGCAGTTACGGCGGGACCCAAGAGACCCAGTACTTC.

The chain employs TRBV30 and TRBJ1-5; tentative D call: TRBD1 (5 bases). V lost 0 bases, J lost 6 bases, and 12 bases lay in between. The germline V gene has CDR1 GTSNPN and CDR2 SVGIG (reference sequence). The CDR3 runs to 14 residues. The CDR3: CAWSVLPGSQPQHF. The CDR3 coding sequence is TGTGCCTGGAGTGTACTCCCAGGGAGTCAGCCCCAGCATTTT.

This chain connects TRBV19 to TRBJ1-3; unclear D gene. Looked up from germline, CDR1 is LNHDA and CDR2 is SQIVND (reference sequence). Deletions cut 5 bases from V and 16 bases from J, with 15 bases between. The CDR3 covers 11 residues. The DNA of the CDR3 is TGTGCCAGTAGTGCATCATGGGAATCCTATTTT. Amino acids: CASSASWESYF.

The rearrangement uses TRBV5-6 and TRBJ2-3, with 7 bases aligning to TRBD1. Per the germline V gene, CDR1 is SGHDT and CDR2 is YYEEEE. J was trimmed by 1 base and V by 0 bases; bases with no gene match: 2. CDR3 length equals 15 residues. Here the CDR3 DNA reads TGTGCCAGCAGCTTGGCAGGGACAGGCACAGATACGCAGTATTTT. Protein product: CASSLAGTGTDTQYF. Supplemented by reference TRBV5-6 and TRBJ2-3, the full variable domain reads DAGVTQSPTHLIKTRGQQVTLRCSPKSGHDTVSWYQQALGQGPQFIFQYYEEEERQRGNFPDRFSGHQFPNYSSELNVNALLLGDSALYLCASSLAGTGTDTQYFGPGTRLTVL.

The rearrangement uses TRBV7-8 and TRBJ2-1, with D unclear. Germline V gene lookup returns CDR1 SGHVS and CDR2 FQNEAQ. Trimming stripped 5 bases from V and 3 bases from J, with 5 bases between. The CDR3 runs 12 residues. The CDR3 here is CASSQNYNEQFF. CDR3 coding DNA: TGTGCCAGCAGCCAGAACTACAATGAGCAGTTCTTC.

This sequence joins TRBV7-2 and TRBJ2-2; D remains unclear. Germline CDR1 reads SGHTA; CDR2 reads FQGNSA. The V and J ends lost 3 bases and 4 bases respectively, with 6 bases between them. This CDR3 has 13 residues. CDR3 nucleotides: TGTGCCAGCAGCTTTACCGGCACCGGGGAGCTGTTTTTT. Amino acids: CASSFTGTGELFF.

This chain connects TRBV6-5 to TRBJ2-3; D may be TRBD1 (6 bases). V was clipped by 2 bases and J by 5 bases, with 17 bases between them. CDR3 size: 16 residues. Germline V gene lookup returns CDR1 MNHEY and CDR2 SVGAGI. The CDR3 is CASSYIPGQGLDTQYF. CDR3 DNA: TGTGCCAGCAGTTACATCCCCGGGCAGGGGCTAGATACGCAGTATTTT.

The gene calls are TRBV4-1 and TRBJ2-7, with D perhaps matching TRBD1 (6 bases). V was cut by 4 bases and J by 7 bases, with 17 bases left in between. The CDR3 sequence is 14 residues long. Germline V gene lookup returns CDR1 MGHRA and CDR2 YSYEKL. The CDR3: CASSLNVQGWEQYF. The DNA of the CDR3 is TGCGCCAGCAGCCTCAACGTCCAGGGGTGGGAGCAGTACTTC.